A single sample gave rise to the 18 T cell receptor beta chains below, sequenced in a study of CD8 T cells in Susac syndrome. After extraction with the RNeasy kit, roughly 0.45 to 1 ug of the RNA was reverse transcribed using random hexamers. MiXCR was run by TCRdb on the immunoSEQ multiplex PCR reads, yielding one entry per CDR3 protein. The sample shows 100,000 to 150,000 distinct CDR3 sequences, about 95% of them seen only once. Sequenced sample: CD4+ T cells from PBMCs. These TCRs come from a human donor in good health.

The gene calls are TRBV7-9 and TRBJ1-4; 7 bases line up with TRBD1. CDR1 is SEHNR, CDR2 FQNEAQ, per germline (reference sequence). The V segment lost 11 bases and the J segment 5 bases; nucleotides outside the gene matches: 11. The length of the CDR3 is 14 residues. CDR3 coding DNA: TGTGCCGGGGACAGAGCGGATAACAATGAAAAACTGTTTTTT. This translates into CAGDRADNNEKLFF.

The chain uses TRBV20-1 and TRBJ2-3, with TRBD2 identical over 7 bases. The germline gives CDR1 DFQATT, CDR2 SNEGSKA (reference sequence). V was pared by 0 bases and J by 4 bases, with 7 bases of the junction left unmatched. This CDR3 is built from 15 residues. The CDR3 sequence is CSARDRRGSSDTQYF. Written as DNA, the CDR3 is TGCAGTGCTAGAGATAGGCGGGGGAGCTCAGATACGCAGTATTTT.

The V gene is TRBV3-1, the J gene TRBJ1-5; D is perhaps TRBD1 (5 bases). Germline V gene data show CDR1 as LGHDT and CDR2 as YNNKEL (reference sequence). This CDR3 region has 15 residues. Trimming took off 1 base at V and 3 bases at J, with 10 bases between the two ends. CDR3 protein: CASSQAGNNNQPQHF. The CDR3 bases are TGTGCCAGCAGCCAAGCAGGGAACAACAATCAGCCCCAGCATTTT.

The count of this clonotype is one. This chain joins TRBV10-3 and TRBJ2-3; D gene uncertain. Trimming removed 0 bases at V and 9 bases at J, with 13 bases between. The germline V gene has CDR1 ENHRY and CDR2 SYGVKD. The CDR3 contains 14 residues. CDR3 loop: CAISESIPPITQYF. The DNA for the CDR3 is TGTGCCATCAGTGAGTCGATACCGCCCATCACGCAGTATTTT.

CDR3 loop: CSAPGQSTDTQYF. DNA of the CDR3: TGCAGCGCCCCGGGACAGAGCACAGATACGCAGTATTTT. The chain couples TRBV29-1 to TRBJ2-3; 7 bases match TRBD1. Germline assignment: CDR1 SQVTM and CDR2 ANQGSEA. Trimming cost V 7 bases and J 0 bases; bases outside gene matches: 4. The length of the CDR3 is 13 residues.

The chain links TRBV29-1 to TRBJ2-1; a possible D gene is TRBD2 (5 bases). CDR1 is SQVTM and CDR2 is ANQGSEA in the germline V gene. The CDR3 loop spans 16 amino acids. The V end was cut by 5 bases, the J end by 8 bases, with 25 bases between. The CDR3 loop reads CSVNYGSSRSVYEQFF. DNA for the CDR3: TGCAGCGTTAATTATGGGAGTAGTAGGTCTGTCTATGAGCAGTTCTTC.

This clonotype occurred once. V and J are TRBV19 and TRBJ2-7; 9 bases fit TRBD1. Germline loops: CDR1 LNHDA, CDR2 SQIVND (reference sequence). This CDR3 contains 15 residues. V lost 3 bases and J lost 3; bases outside the gene matches: 6. The CDR3 sequence is CASSMTGTGLYEQYF. In nucleotides, the CDR3 is TGTGCCAGTAGTATGACCGGGACAGGGCTCTACGAGCAGTACTTC. The full variable domain, with the rest looked up from reference TRBV19 and TRBJ2-7, is DGGITQSPKYLFRKEGQNVTLSCEQNLNHDAMYWYRQDPGQGLRLIYYSQIVNDFQKGDIAEGYSVSREKKESFPLTVTSAQKNPTAFYLCASSMTGTGLYEQYFGPGTRLTVT.

The chain links TRBV7-9 to TRBJ2-3, with 7 nucleotides matching TRBD2. This CDR3 spans 17 amino acids. Germline assignment: CDR1 SEHNR and CDR2 FQNEAQ (reference sequence). V lost 2 bases and J lost 5; bases outside the gene matches: 13. The CDR3 region is CASSLPLGLVHGDTQYF. CDR3 bases: TGTGCCAGCAGCTTACCCCTCGGACTAGTCCACGGAGATACGCAGTATTTT.

The V and J genes are TRBV6-1 and TRBJ1-1, with 12 positions matching TRBD1. Germline V gene data show CDR1 as MNHNS and CDR2 as SASEGT. This CDR3 has 20 amino acids. V was pared by 5 bases and J by 4 bases, with 20 bases of the junction left unmatched. CDR3 coding DNA: TGTGCCAGCAGTCCCCCTTACCCGGTCCGGGACAGGGGGCAAGGCACTGAAGCTTTCTTT. Its translation is CASSPPYPVRDRGQGTEAFF.

The chain couples TRBV23-1 to TRBJ2-5; D gene unclear. TRBV23-1 is designated an ORF whose function remains uncertain. The CDR3 covers 15 residues. Between the trimmed V and J ends, which lost 3 bases and 2 bases, there was a span of 13 bases. CDR3: CASSHFLNGQETQYF. DNA of the CDR3: TGCGCCAGCAGTCACTTCCTAAATGGACAAGAGACCCAGTACTTC.

This clonotype was counted once. V and J are TRBV1 and TRBJ2-1. TRBV1 is a pseudogene. This CDR3 has 16 residues. CDR3 residues: CTSSQDRLAPYNEQFF. The CDR3 DNA sequence: TGCACCAGCAGCCAAGATAGGCTAGCTCCCTACAATGAGCAGTTCTTC.

This chain uses TRBV3-1 with TRBJ2-7; D is ambiguous. V shed 0 bases and J shed 2 bases, with 17 bases lying between them. Germline V lookup: CDR1 LGHDT, CDR2 YNNKEL (reference sequence). CDR3 length: 17 amino acids. CDR3 in amino acids: CASSQEVAIPRAYEQYF. CDR3 coding DNA: TGTGCCAGCAGCCAAGAGGTCGCTATTCCAAGGGCCTACGAGCAGTACTTC.

The chain has TRBV6-1 and TRBJ2-1, with 8 bases matching TRBD2. This CDR3 has 14 residues. Germline trimming cut 7 bases from V and 7 bases from J; bases unmatched to any gene: 9. Germline CDR1 MNHNS, CDR2 SASEGT. The DNA of the CDR3 is TGTGCCAGCAACCACGGGAGGGCCTCGAATGAGCAGTTCTTC. Translated, it gives CASNHGRASNEQFF.

This clonotype has only one observation. The rearrangement uses TRBV20-1 and TRBJ2-7; either TRBD1 or TRBD2 may supply D (6 bases each). Trimming left V 3 bases short and J 3 bases short, with 9 bases between. CDR1 and CDR2 (germline): DFQATT, SNEGSKA (reference sequence). The CDR3 runs 12 residues. The CDR3 sequence is CSARGGHYEQYF. The CDR3 DNA follows: TGCAGTGCTAGGGGGGGACACTACGAGCAGTACTTC.

The count of this clonotype is one. This chain links TRBV29-1 with TRBJ2-3; 12 bases are shared with TRBD2. CDR3 length: 17 amino acids. The germline CDR1 and CDR2 sequences are SQVTM and ANQGSEA. The junction had 8 bases not matched to a gene; V was cut back by 1 base and J by 3 bases. The CDR3 bases are TGCAGCGTTGAAGCCCTGACGACTAGCGGGGGAACAGATACGCAGTATTTT. It yields the protein CSVEALTTSGGTDTQYF.

This chain uses TRBV7-2 with TRBJ1-5; D is undetermined. The ends were cut back, 3 bases at V and 9 bases at J, with 18 bases in the middle. Germline-derived CDR1 and CDR2 are SGHTA and FQGNSA. This CDR3 is built from 15 residues. CDR3 DNA: TGTGCCAGCAGCTTTCGAGCACAATCTCTGGGGCCCCAGCATTTT. The encoded protein is CASSFRAQSLGPQHF.

The V call is TRBV6-2 or TRBV6-3, the J call TRBJ2-7; unclear D gene. The CDR3 extends over 13 amino acids. The V gene's germline CDR1 is MNHEY and CDR2 SVGEGT. V was trimmed by 2 bases and J by 7 bases, leaving 12 bases between them. CDR3 in amino acids: CASSYDGWREQYF. The CDR3 DNA sequence: TGTGCCAGCAGTTACGACGGATGGCGTGAGCAGTACTTC.

The genes are TRBV5-1 and TRBJ1-1; 7 nucleotides match TRBD1. J lost 5 bases, V lost 2 bases, and 12 bases had no gene match. The CDR3 length is 16 residues. The germline CDR1 and CDR2 sequences are SGHRS and YFSETQ. The CDR3 DNA reads TGCGCCAGCAGCTTCCTAGGAGGGGGCGCGGGGACTGAAGCTTTCTTT. It codes for CASSFLGGGAGTEAFF.